This TCR beta chain originates from a study of blood T cells in healthy people across ages. Study-level information: About one barcoded beta molecule per two T cells was the capture yield of template switching.

Each donor was a healthy Caucasian individual from Russia, aged about 6 to 100. Sample-barcoded 5' priming and a J-beta primer mix drove a second PCR of about 6 to 12 cycles. Each cDNA molecule was tagged by a template-switch adaptor that had 12 random nucleotides. A minimum of 2.5 million CDR3-containing paired-end reads was obtained for each sample. A single record per CDR3 protein comes from TCRdb applying MiXCR to the 5' RACE reads. The sample has 650,000 to 950,000 distinct CDR3 sequences, around 42% seen once. About this clonotype itself: The junction differs from germline at one of its ends, possibly a read error.

The V gene's germline CDR1 is MGHDK and CDR2 SYGVNS. This CDR3 is 15 amino acids long. Material for sequencing was blood. This clonotype was obtained from a man aged 55-75 years in good health. The chain uses TRBV25-1 and TRBJ2-5; D is possibly TRBD2 (6 bases). This chain's CDR3 is CASGEGRRVQETQYF. In DNA, the CDR3 is TGTGCCAGCGGTGAAGGGAGGAGGGTCCAAGAGACCCAGTACTTC.